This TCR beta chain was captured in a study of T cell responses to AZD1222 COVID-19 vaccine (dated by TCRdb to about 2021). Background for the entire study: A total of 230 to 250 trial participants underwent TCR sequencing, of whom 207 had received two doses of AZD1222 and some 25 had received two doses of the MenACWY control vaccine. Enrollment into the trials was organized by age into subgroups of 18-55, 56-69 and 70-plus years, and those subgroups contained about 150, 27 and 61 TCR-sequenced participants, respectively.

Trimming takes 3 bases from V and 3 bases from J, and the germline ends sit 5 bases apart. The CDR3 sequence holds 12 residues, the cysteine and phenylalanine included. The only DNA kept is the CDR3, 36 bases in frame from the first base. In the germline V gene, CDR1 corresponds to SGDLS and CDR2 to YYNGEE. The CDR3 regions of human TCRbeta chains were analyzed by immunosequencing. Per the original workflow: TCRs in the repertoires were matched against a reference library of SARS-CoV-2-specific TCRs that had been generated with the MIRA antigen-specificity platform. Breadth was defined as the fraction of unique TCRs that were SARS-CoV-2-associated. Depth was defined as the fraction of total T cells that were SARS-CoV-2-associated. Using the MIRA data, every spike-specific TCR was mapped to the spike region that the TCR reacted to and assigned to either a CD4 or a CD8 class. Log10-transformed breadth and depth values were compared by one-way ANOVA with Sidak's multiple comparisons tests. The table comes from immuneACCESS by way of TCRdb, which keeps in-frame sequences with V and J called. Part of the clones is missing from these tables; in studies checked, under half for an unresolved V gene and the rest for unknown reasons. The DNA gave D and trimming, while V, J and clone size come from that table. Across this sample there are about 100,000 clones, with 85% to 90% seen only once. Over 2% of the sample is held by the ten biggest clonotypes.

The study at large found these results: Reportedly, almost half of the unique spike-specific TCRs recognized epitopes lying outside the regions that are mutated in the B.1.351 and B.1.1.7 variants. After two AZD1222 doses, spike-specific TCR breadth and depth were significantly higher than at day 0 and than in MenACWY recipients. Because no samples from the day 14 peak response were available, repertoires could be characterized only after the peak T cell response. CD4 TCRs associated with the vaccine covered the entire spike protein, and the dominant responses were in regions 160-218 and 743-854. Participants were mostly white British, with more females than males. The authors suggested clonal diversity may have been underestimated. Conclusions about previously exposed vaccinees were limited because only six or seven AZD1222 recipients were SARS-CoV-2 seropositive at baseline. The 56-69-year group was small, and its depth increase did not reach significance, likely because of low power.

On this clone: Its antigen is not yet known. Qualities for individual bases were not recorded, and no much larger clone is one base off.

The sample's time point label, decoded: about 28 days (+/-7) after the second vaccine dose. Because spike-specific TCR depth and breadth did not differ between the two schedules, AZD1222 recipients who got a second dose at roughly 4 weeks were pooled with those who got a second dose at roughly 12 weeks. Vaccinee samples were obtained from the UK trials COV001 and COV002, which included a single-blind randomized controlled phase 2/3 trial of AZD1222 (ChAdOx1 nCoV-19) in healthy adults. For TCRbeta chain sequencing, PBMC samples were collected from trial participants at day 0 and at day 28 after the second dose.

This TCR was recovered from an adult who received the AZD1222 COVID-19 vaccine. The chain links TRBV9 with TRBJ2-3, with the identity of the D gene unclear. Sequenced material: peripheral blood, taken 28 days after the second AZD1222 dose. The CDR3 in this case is CASSGKTDTQYF. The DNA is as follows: TGTGCCAGCAGCGGTAAAACAGATACGCAGTATTTT. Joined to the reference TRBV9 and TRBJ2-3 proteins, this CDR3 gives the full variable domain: DSGVTQTPKHLITATGQRVTLRCSPRSGDLSVYWYQQSLDQGLQFLIQYYNGEERAKGNILERFSAQQFPDLHSELNLSSLELGDSALYFCASSGKTDTQYFGPGTRLTVL.